The 5 T cell receptor beta chains presented below share a single source sample, sequenced in a study of blood T cell repertoires in COVID-19 (dated by TCRdb to about 2020). The library was generated by the immunoSEQ multiplex PCR assay. Not all clones reach the TCRdb copy of this immuneACCESS table, which keeps in-frame sequences only. Checked studies attribute under half of the gap to unresolved V genes and leave the rest unexplained. Counted in this sample were just over 300,000 clones; approximately 84% of them appeared once. The ten largest clones capture less than 4.5% of the sample. The sample taken for sequencing was PBMCs or T cells enriched from blood (not recorded which). These receptors all come from a man aged 25-45 years who had recovered from COVID-19.

This clone was picked up a small number of times. CDR3 coding DNA: TGTGCCAGCAGCCAAGATCTTAGGACAGGTGGAAACACCATATATTTT. Amino acid sequence: CASSQDLRTGGNTIYF. The chain links TRBV4-2 to TRBJ1-3; 7 bases agree with TRBD1. This CDR3 is built from 16 residues. Germline trimming cut 0 bases from V and 3 bases from J; bases unmatched to any gene: 5. Germline V gives CDR1 LGHNA, CDR2 YNFKEQ.

This clone was detected only once. The V gene is TRBV6-5, the J gene TRBJ2-7, with 8 bases that match TRBD2. The V and J ends lost 4 bases and 3 bases, in that order; junction bases with no gene match: 8. Germline lookup yields CDR1 MNHEY and CDR2 SVGAGI. This CDR3 has 15 amino acids. The CDR3 region is CASSSPGLGFYEQYF. DNA for the CDR3: TGTGCCAGCAGTTCGCCGGGACTAGGCTTCTACGAGCAGTACTTC.

The chain carries TRBV5-1 and TRBJ1-1, with TRBD1 matching 9 bases. Germline CDR1 and CDR2: SGHRS and YFSETQ. The CDR3 length is 14 residues. V lost 3 bases to trimming and J lost 3 bases; unmatched junction nucleotides: 3. This CDR3 reads CASSSRTGDTEAFF. In nucleotides, the CDR3 is TGCGCCAGCAGCTCACGGACAGGGGACACTGAAGCTTTCTTT.

The rearrangement links TRBV28 to TRBJ1-5, with D possibly TRBD1 on 5 matching bases. CDR1 is MDHEN and CDR2 is SYDVKM in the germline V gene. The V end lost 8 bases, the J end lost 2 bases, and 25 bases lay between the germline ends. The CDR3 spans 18 residues. This CDR3 reads CASCASVIRGGGNQPQHF. CDR3 nucleotide sequence: TGTGCCAGCTGCGCCTCCGTGATTAGGGGCGGTGGCAATCAGCCCCAGCATTTT.

This rearrangement joins TRBV28 to TRBJ1-2; D is ambiguous. The V end lost 5 bases, the J end lost 3 bases, and 10 bases lay between the germline ends. The CDR3 consists of 13 residues. CDR1 is MDHEN, CDR2 SYDVKM, per germline. CDR3 protein: CASSPGRHYGYTF. CDR3 DNA sequence: TGTGCCAGCAGTCCGGGGAGACACTATGGCTACACCTTC.